The entry below gives a single TCR beta chain sequence along with its context. The repertoire was sequenced with immunoSEQ multiplex PCR; TCRdb's copy has only in-frame clones and lacks some. The profile shows tens of thousands of clones, 92% of them singletons. The data derive from a study of blood T cell repertoires in COVID-19. CDR1 and CDR2 from the germline V gene are SGDLS and YYNGEE. The V and J ends lost 4 bases and 4 bases respectively, with 19 bases between them. The CDR3 has 16 amino acids. Sequenced sample: peripheral blood. The genes are TRBV9 and TRBJ2-3, with D maybe TRBD2 (7 bases). The sequence was obtained from a human donor in a cohort sampled during active COVID-19. The CDR3 here is CASSPRGGVQADTQYF. DNA for the CDR3: TGTGCCAGCAGCCCTAGAGGGGGGGTCCAGGCAGATACGCAGTATTTT.